The 28 T cell receptor beta chains presented below share a single source sample, sequenced in a study of blood T cell repertoires in COVID-19. The table came from immunoSEQ multiplex PCR; TCRdb's copy has only in-frame clones and leaves some out. The table records 150,000 to 200,000 clones, roughly 84% of them present only once. Sequencing input: PBMCs or T cells enriched from blood (not recorded which). Receptors originate from a woman in her twenties or thirties who had been exposed to COVID-19.

This chain links TRBV7-2 with TRBJ1-3; TRBD1 is a possible D gene (6 bases). The V and J ends lost 1 base and 2 bases respectively, with 12 bases between them. CDR3 length equals 16 residues. Germline assignment: CDR1 SGHTA and CDR2 FQGNSA. This CDR3 reads CASSLDAGAPGNTIYF. DNA of the CDR3: TGTGCCAGCAGCTTAGATGCGGGGGCGCCTGGAAACACCATATATTTT. Filled out from reference TRBV7-2 and TRBJ1-3, the complete variable domain reads GAGVSQSPSNKVTEKGKDVELRCDPISGHTALYWYRQSLGQGLEFLIYFQGNSAPDKSGLPSDRFSAERTGGSVSTLTIQRTQQEDSAVYLCASSLDAGAPGNTIYFGEGSWLTVV.

V and J are TRBV7-9 and TRBJ2-1; D remains unclear. This CDR3 is 12 amino acids long. CDR1 is SEHNR and CDR2 is FQNEAQ in the germline V gene (reference sequence). V gave up 3 bases and J gave up 7 bases, with 7 bases separating them. DNA for the CDR3: TGTGCCAGCAGCTTGTTGTATAATGAGCAGTTCTTC. Translation gives CASSLLYNEQFF.

The chain employs TRBV11-2 and TRBJ1-6, with 9 positions matching TRBD1. J was trimmed by 10 bases and V by 5 bases; bases with no gene match: 9. The CDR3 loop spans 15 amino acids. The germline V gene encodes CDR1 SGHAT and CDR2 FQNNGV. This CDR3 is CASSDRDRAVSPLHF. The CDR3 region has the DNA TGTGCCAGCAGCGACCGGGACAGGGCCGTGTCACCCCTCCACTTT.

The chain carries TRBV5-1 and TRBJ1-2, with D tentatively TRBD1 (6 bases). Trimming removed 3 bases from V and 1 base from J, with 13 bases in between. The CDR3 runs to 15 residues. Germline CDR1 SGHRS, CDR2 YFSETQ. The CDR3 DNA reads as TGCGCCAGCAGCTGGGACATTTGGCGTAACTATGGCTACACCTTC. Its protein product is CASSWDIWRNYGYTF.

The rearrangement joins TRBV11-2 to TRBJ1-6, with 7 bases matching TRBD1. After removal of 4 bases from V and 4 bases from J, the junction contained 4 bases not matched to a gene. The CDR3 has 15 residues. CDR1 is SGHAT and CDR2 is FQNNGV in the germline V gene. The CDR3 region is CASSSTTGYNSPLHF. The CDR3 region has the DNA TGTGCCAGCAGCTCGACGACAGGGTATAATTCACCCCTCCACTTT.

The chain links TRBV29-1 to TRBJ2-3; 9 positions agree with TRBD2. The CDR3 spans 18 residues. J gave up 3 bases and V 7 bases, and 20 bases lay outside the gene matches. From germline, CDR1 is SQVTM and CDR2 ANQGSEA. The CDR3 sequence: CSARGGGGARMRTDTQYF. The CDR3 DNA reads TGCAGCGCCCGAGGAGGCGGGGGGGCCCGTATGAGAACAGATACGCAGTATTTT.

This clone has only one observation. The chain is built from TRBV18 and TRBJ2-5, with D possibly TRBD1 on 6 matching bases. The CDR3 sequence is 15 residues long. Trimming took off 2 bases at V and 5 bases at J, with 15 bases between the two ends. Germline V gene sequence: CDR1 KGHSH, CDR2 LQKENI. CDR3 sequence (DNA): TGTGCCAGCTCACCAGTCCGGGACAACGGGGAGACCCAGTACTTC. Amino acid sequence: CASSPVRDNGETQYF.

This clone was seen only once. The chain employs TRBV11-2 and TRBJ1-3, with D unresolved. In germline, CDR1 is SGHAT, CDR2 FQNNGV. Trimming took 5 bases from V and 16 from J, leaving 15 bases between them. CDR3 size: 11 residues. CDR3 sequence (DNA): TGTGCCAGCAGCCCCCGGGAAGGGCTGTATTTT. It translates to CASSPREGLYF.

This chain connects TRBV7-2 to TRBJ1-2; D perhaps matches TRBD1 (5 bases). The CDR3 consists of 14 residues. CDR1 SGHTA and CDR2 FQGNSA come from the germline V gene. V lost 5 bases and J lost 6, with 16 bases in between. The CDR3 loop is CASSPSAGINGYTF. In DNA, the CDR3 is TGTGCCAGCAGCCCCAGCGCAGGGATTAATGGCTACACCTTC.

The chain recombines TRBV23-1 with TRBJ2-7; 7 bases align to TRBD1. TRBV23-1 is flagged as an ORF with uncertain function. The V segment lost 6 bases and the J segment 3 bases; nucleotides outside the gene matches: 11. CDR3 length: 15 residues. CDR3 residues: CASRKGRQGYYEQYF. CDR3 DNA sequence: TGCGCCAGCAGGAAGGGTCGACAGGGATACTACGAGCAGTACTTC.

The chain couples TRBV7-2 to TRBJ2-2; the D is unclear. Between the trimmed V and J ends, which lost 2 bases and 9 bases, there was a span of 7 bases. The germline gives CDR1 SGHTA, CDR2 FQGNSA. This CDR3 is built from 12 residues. The CDR3 DNA reads TGTGCCAGCAGCTTAATCTACCGGGAGCTGTTTTTT. This codes for CASSLIYRELFF.

J is TRBJ1-6 and V is TRBV18; D uncertain. V was pared by 6 bases and J by 4 bases, with 13 bases between. The CDR3 extends over 15 amino acids. CDR1 and CDR2 (germline): KGHSH, LQKENI. The CDR3 region is CASSRGEEYNSPLHF. The CDR3, as DNA: TGTGCCAGCTCTCGCGGTGAAGAATATAATTCACCCCTCCACTTT.

This clone was observed a handful of times. The V and J genes are TRBV30 and TRBJ1-2; weak D call: TRBD1 (6 bases). Trimming removed 3 bases at V and 4 bases at J, with 15 bases between. Germline V lookup: CDR1 GTSNPN, CDR2 SVGIG (reference sequence). This CDR3 is 14 amino acids long. As DNA, the CDR3 is TGTGCCTGGAGGGGGGGGGCAAACATCTATGGCTACACCTTC. This sequence encodes CAWRGGANIYGYTF.

This clone was seen a handful of times. This chain links TRBV4-1 with TRBJ1-1; D may be TRBD1 (5 bases). Germline loops: CDR1 MGHRA, CDR2 YSYEKL. The V end lost 0 bases, the J end lost 8 bases, and 16 bases lay between the germline ends. There are 15 residues in the CDR3. The DNA for the CDR3 is TGCGCCAGCAGCCAAGATCGATTGGCAGGGTTGGAAGCTTTCTTT. Its translation is CASSQDRLAGLEAFF.

In this sample, this clone turned up a few times. V gene TRBV14 combines with J gene TRBJ1-1, with D tentatively TRBD1 (6 bases). Trimming pared 0 bases from V and 5 bases from J, leaving 19 bases between. There are 17 residues in the CDR3. Germline V gene lookup returns CDR1 SGHDN and CDR2 FVKESK. The CDR3: CASSQERQGRRRTEAFF. The CDR3 bases are TGTGCCAGCAGCCAAGAGCGGCAGGGGAGAAGACGGACTGAAGCTTTCTTT.

The chain carries TRBV21-1 and TRBJ1-6. TRBV21-1 is designated a pseudogene. The CDR3 is 17 amino acids. Written as DNA, the CDR3 is TGTGCCAGCATTGGTTTGCGGGAGATCTCCTATAATTCACCCCTCCACTTT. This sequence encodes CASIGLREISYNSPLHF.

DNA of the CDR3: TGTGCCTGGAGTGGCAGGGGACAACATGGATACGAGCAGTACTTC. Protein product: CAWSGRGQHGYEQYF. V is TRBV30 and J is TRBJ2-7; the D gene is possibly TRBD1 (6 bases). The germline V and J ends were trimmed by 1 base and 4 bases, with 17 bases remaining between them. The CDR3 has 15 amino acids. Germline V gene data show CDR1 as GTSNPN and CDR2 as SVGIG (reference sequence).

As DNA, the CDR3 is TGCGCCAGCAGCTTGGCGGGACATCGCGCGAACACTGAAGCTTTCTTT. Translating it yields CASSLAGHRANTEAFF. The V gene is TRBV5-1, the J gene TRBJ1-1; TRBD1 might be the D (6 bases). The germline V gene encodes CDR1 SGHRS and CDR2 YFSETQ. V gave up 0 bases and J gave up 1 base, with 13 bases separating them. The length of the CDR3 is 16 residues.

Remarks on this clone: Compared with germline, one end of the junction differs, possibly owing to a read error. V is TRBV27 and J is TRBJ1-5, with D possibly matching TRBD1 (5 bases). CDR1 and CDR2 from the germline V gene are MNHEY and SMNVEV (reference sequence). The CDR3 extends over 13 amino acids. This CDR3 reads CVSTAGLNQPQHF. For the CDR3, the DNA is TGTGTCAGCACTGCAGGGCTCAATCAGCCCCAGCATTTT.

CDR3 amino acids: CASSGWGPEFATNEKLFF. The CDR3 DNA is TGTGCCAGCAGTGGGTGGGGCCCAGAGTTCGCAACTAATGAAAAACTGTTTTTT. V and J are TRBV2 and TRBJ1-4, with D tentatively TRBD1 (5 bases). CDR3 length: 18 amino acids. The V gene lost 4 bases and the J gene lost 0 bases, with 18 bases spanning the gap. The germline V gene encodes CDR1 SNHLY and CDR2 FYNNEI.

The chain uses TRBV4-1 and TRBJ1-5; D may be TRBD1 (6 bases). Germline CDR1 reads MGHRA; CDR2 reads YSYEKL. V gave up 2 bases and J gave up 3 bases, with 17 bases separating them. This CDR3 is built from 17 residues. The CDR3 DNA follows: TGCGCCAGCAGCCAAATGGGGGCGGGGGTTTACAATCAGCCCCAGCATTTT. Protein sequence: CASSQMGAGVYNQPQHF.

This chain uses TRBV11-2 with TRBJ2-7, with 7 nucleotides matching TRBD1. CDR3 size: 15 residues. V lost 4 bases and J lost 1; bases outside the gene matches: 7. Germline CDR1 reads SGHAT; CDR2 reads FQNNGV. The chain's CDR3 is CASSSTGTISYEQYF. The CDR3 DNA is TGTGCCAGCAGCTCGACAGGGACGATTTCCTACGAGCAGTACTTC.

The rearrangement uses TRBV5-4 and TRBJ2-1; 8 bases agree with TRBD1. Germline values: CDR1 SGHNT, CDR2 YYREEE (reference sequence). The CDR3 is made up of 15 amino acids. V lost 4 bases and J lost 9; bases outside the gene matches: 12. The CDR3 DNA reads TGTGCCAGCAGCACCGGACAGGGCCGTTCGAGTGAGCAGTTCTTC. This encodes CASSTGQGRSSEQFF.

This rearrangement joins TRBV19 to TRBJ1-2; 10 bases match TRBD1. Germline V gene lookup returns CDR1 LNHDA and CDR2 SQIVND (reference sequence). This CDR3 region has 15 residues. V lost 3 bases and J lost 3; bases outside the gene matches: 4. CDR3 region: CASSIDRGLDYGYTF. CDR3 nucleotide sequence: TGTGCCAGTAGTATCGACAGGGGGCTTGACTATGGCTACACCTTC.

V is TRBV5-6 and J is TRBJ2-1, with TRBD2 matching over 15 bases. With 3 bases clipped from V and 2 bases from J, the junction kept 6 bases outside the gene matches. The CDR3 is made up of 18 amino acids. In germline, CDR1 is SGHDT, CDR2 YYEEEE. The CDR3 loop is CASSWTSGGDLAYNEQFF. The CDR3, as DNA: TGTGCCAGCAGCTGGACTAGCGGGGGGGACCTAGCCTACAATGAGCAGTTCTTC. Drawing the rest from reference TRBV5-6 and TRBJ2-1, the complete variable domain is DAGVTQSPTHLIKTRGQQVTLRCSPKSGHDTVSWYQQALGQGPQFIFQYYEEEERQRGNFPDRFSGHQFPNYSSELNVNALLLGDSALYLCASSWTSGGDLAYNEQFFGPGTRLTVL.

This rearrangement joins TRBV7-2 to TRBJ2-3; TRBD2 aligns across 8 bases. This CDR3 comprises 16 residues. V was clipped by 1 base and J by 8 bases; unmatched bases: 11. The V gene's germline CDR1 is SGHTA and CDR2 FQGNSA. The CDR3 DNA reads TGTGCCAGCAGCTTAGTACGGGCGGGGGGCTTTGGTACGCAGTATTTT. This encodes CASSLVRAGGFGTQYF.

V usage is TRBV11-2 and J usage is TRBJ2-5, with 8 bases matching TRBD2. The V gene's germline CDR1 is SGHAT and CDR2 FQNNGV. Unmatched junction bases numbered 7, after V lost 5 bases and J lost 2 bases. The CDR3 has 15 amino acids. The CDR3, as DNA: TGTGCCAGCAGCCAAGAGGGCGGGGGGCAAGAGACCCAGTACTTC. Encoded protein: CASSQEGGGQETQYF.

This clone is a singleton in its sample. The chain has TRBV21-1 and TRBJ2-2; TRBD1 is the table's D call and was not checked against the DNA. TRBV21-1 represents a pseudogene. The CDR3 has 14 amino acids. The CDR3 DNA is TGTGCCAGCACCCAGGGGGCGCGAGGCGGGGAGCTGTTTTTT. Translated: CASTQGARGGELFF.